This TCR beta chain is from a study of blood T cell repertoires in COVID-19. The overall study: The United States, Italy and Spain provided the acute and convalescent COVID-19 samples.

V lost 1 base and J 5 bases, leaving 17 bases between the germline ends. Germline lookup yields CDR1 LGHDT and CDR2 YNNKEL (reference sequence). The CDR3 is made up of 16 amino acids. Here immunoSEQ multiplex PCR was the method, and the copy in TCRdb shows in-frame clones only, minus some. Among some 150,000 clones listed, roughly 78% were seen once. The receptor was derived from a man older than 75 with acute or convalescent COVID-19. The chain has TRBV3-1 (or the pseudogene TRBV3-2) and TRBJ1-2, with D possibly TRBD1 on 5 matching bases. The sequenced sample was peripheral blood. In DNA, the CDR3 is TGTGCCAGCAGCCAAGCAACAGGCGCCCCTTATTATGGCTACACCTTC. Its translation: CASSQATGAPYYGYTF.